This paragraph covers one T cell receptor (beta chain) sequence. Its cognate antigen has yet to be identified. Base-call qualities are not available, and no considerably larger clone is one nucleotide away. The record originates from a study of shared T cell receptors in the human thymus (dated by TCRdb to the early 2020s). At the level of the whole study: The study examined how self-reactive, shared T-cell receptor alpha chains are generated in the human thymus.

CDR1 and CDR2, per the germline V gene (reference sequence), are SGHNT and YYREEE. Including cysteine and phenylalanine, the CDR3 has 14 amino acids. Only the CDR3 part of the read is kept: 42 bases, read in frame from the first base. V trim: 10 bases; J trim: 5 bases; unmatched bases: 11. To prepare the library, the immunoSEQ multiplex PCR assay was applied. TCRdb carries this immuneACCESS record with in-frame sequences only. Its versions omit some clonotypes, under half of them owing to an unresolved V gene in the studies checked, with the rest unexplained. The sample table holds hundreds of thousands of clones, of which 70% to 90% were seen once. Approximately 0.0097% of the sample lies in the top ten. The sample was also reused in another study, on human thymus T cells. The second source states: In Finland, the donors were immunologically healthy infants who were having open corrective cardiac surgery for congenital heart defects. Thymus tissue was collected as surgical resects that were removed during corrective cardiac surgery. Both the thymic and the peripheral blood repertoires appeared to show biased V and J gene segment usage. The related research reported highly overlapping thymic TCR repertoires among unrelated individuals. The study characterized TCR alpha and beta repertoires from under ten infant thymus samples and a few related peripheral blood samples. Donor ages ranged from roughly 7 to 250 days, and the cohort comprised five or six male and a couple of female infants. After being mechanically released from the tissue, thymocytes were kept at -70 degrees C in pellets of roughly 9.5-32 million cells. A QIAsymphony instrument was used to extract genomic DNA from frozen cell pellets. The immunoSEQ multiplex PCR assay was used to amplify the TCRB and TCRAD loci from a standardized amount of quality-controlled genomic DNA. The amplicons covered the V(D)J region and were long enough to include the CDR3 and to identify the V and J genes. Amplicon sequencing was performed on an Illumina platform through the commercial immunoSEQ service. Corrections for primer bias and sequencing errors followed previously described methods, while TCRAD and TCRB definitions were based on the IMGT database. Analysis of the repertoires was done with immunoSEQ Analyzer 3.0 and VDJTools and included basic statistics, V/J segment usage, diversity estimates, rarefaction and pairwise overlap. Diversity was estimated using the Chao1, ChaoE, Efron-Thisted, Shannon and inverse Simpson indices, and was also estimated on datasets down-sampled to the size of the smallest sample. Repertoire overlap was determined by strict matching of CDR3 nucleotide sequence, V gene and J gene, and Jaccard-based multidimensional scaling clustering was applied. Thymus samples yielded on average approximately 800,000 unique TCRB clonotypes, compared with 80,000 to 85,000 from blood samples.

This receptor chain uses TRBV5-4 and TRBJ1-1; 10 of the junction bases match TRBD1. This TCR was sampled from a boy under three years old with a congenital heart defect. Donor details come from another sample of the same person, matched by shared clones. Source material: thymocytes. The base sequence is TGTGCCCACAACGACAGGGGGCGCGAGACTGAAGCTTTCTTT. The translation is CAHNDRGRETEAFF.